The clone carrying this T cell receptor beta chain was seen many times. Exclusion of patients followed from uncontrolled infection, other autoimmune disease, pregnancy or lactation. Thyroid ultrasound, orbital computed tomography, clinical symptoms, and serum thyroxine and TRAb underpinned diagnoses. These data come from a study of T cells in Graves' hyperthyroidism and ophthalmopathy. Study at large: Peripheral blood specimens were obtained at initial diagnosis, prior to any treatment.

The trim removed 3 bases at V and 2 bases at J, leaving 9 bases unmatched. Germline CDR1 LNHNV, CDR2 YYDKDF (reference sequence). This CDR3 region has 18 residues. TCR beta CDR3 region amplification was performed from RNA transcripts. Primed by the HTBI set, a first-round RT-PCR was run on the TCR CDR3. TCRdb re-derived calls from the multiplex PCR reads in MiXCR, one entry per CDR3 protein. The sample yields roughly 500,000 distinct CDR3 sequences, approximately 24% seen once. The sequence was collected from a woman between 25 and 40 years old with Graves' ophthalmopathy. The genes are TRBV15 and TRBJ1-5; TRBD1 matches 11 bases. Sequencing input: blood. Here the CDR3 DNA reads TGTGCCACCAGCAGGGCCGGGACAGGGGGTCGGGGCAATCAGCCCCAGCATTTT. It codes for CATSRAGTGGRGNQPQHF.